The clone carrying this TCR beta chain was counted between two and nine times. Its antigen remains unidentified. The source of the sample is a study of cytomegalovirus exposure and HLA in healthy donors. Overall study: Of 300 to 500 genotyped donors, roughly 76% grouped in the Caucasian-associated ancestry cluster. Study observations and caveats: TCR beta sequences reportedly predicted most subjects' HLA-A and HLA-B alleles accurately. TCR beta V- and J-gene trimming, according to a later analysis, was linked to a missense DCLRE1C variant.

Vbeta (60) and Jbeta (13) primers were used in the PCR. TCRdb keeps only in-frame clones here, not all; method: immunoSEQ multiplex PCR. The table lists around 120,000 clones, 15% of them singletons, with 1.5% to 2% in the top ten. Per the germline V gene, CDR1 is SGHTA and CDR2 is FQGTGA. The junction had 15 bases not matched to a gene; V was cut back by 5 bases and J by 3 bases. The length of the CDR3 is 17 residues. The source is a woman aged 18-30 years in good health and CMV-seronegative. Sequencing input: PBMCs. This chain links TRBV7-3 with TRBJ2-5, with 7 bases fitting TRBD2. CDR3 sequence (DNA): TGTGCCAGCAGCCCTGGGGTGGCTAGCGGTATCGAAGAGACCCAGTACTTC. Its translation: CASSPGVASGIEETQYF.